Listed here are 16 T cell receptor beta chains from one sample, sequenced in a study of identifying expanded T cells in peripheral blood. The protocol was immunoSEQ multiplex PCR, while the TCRdb copy is restricted to in-frame clones and leaves out a portion. The sample has around 120,000 clones; roughly 80% are singletons. Sample: blood. The receptors come from a person aged 18 to 70 in good health.

The chain links TRBV9 to TRBJ1-1; D gene ambiguous. The CDR3 runs 13 residues. Trimming removed 3 bases at V and 1 base at J, with 7 bases between. The germline gives CDR1 SGDLS, CDR2 YYNGEE. The CDR3 sequence: CASSATPNTEAFF. CDR3 nucleotides: TGTGCCAGCAGCGCCACACCGAACACTGAAGCTTTCTTT.

The V call is TRBV6-5, the J call TRBJ1-2; D gene unclear. CDR3 length: 13 residues. Trimming pared 5 bases from V and 7 bases from J, leaving 14 bases between. Per the germline V gene, CDR1 is MNHEY and CDR2 is SVGAGI. CDR3 sequence reads: CASSATIGVGYTF. The CDR3 nucleotides are TGTGCCAGCAGTGCTACAATCGGGGTTGGCTACACCTTC.

The chain couples TRBV6-5 to TRBJ1-2; unclear D gene. The ends were cut back, 5 bases at V and 8 bases at J, with 15 bases in the middle. The CDR3 contains 13 residues. Germline V CDR1 and CDR2: MNHEY, SVGAGI. CDR3 nucleotide sequence: TGTGCCAGCAGTAGTTCGAACGTGTGGGGCTACACCTTC. Translation: CASSSSNVWGYTF.

The chain is built from TRBV2 and TRBJ2-5; the D gene is possibly TRBD1 (5 bases). The CDR3 runs to 14 residues. Trimming took 4 bases from V and 5 from J, leaving 14 bases between them. Germline CDR1 is SNHLY and CDR2 is FYNNEI. This chain's CDR3 is CASSAISGSETQYF. In DNA form, the CDR3 reads TGTGCCAGCAGTGCCATTTCAGGGTCGGAGACCCAGTACTTC.

About this clone itself: The same CDR3 arises from other DNA sequences in this sample as well. The CDR3 nucleotides are TGTGCCAGCAGTGAATTAACGTACGAGCAGTACTTC. It specifies CASSELTYEQYF. V usage is TRBV2 and J usage is TRBJ2-7; D gene uncertain. The CDR3 consists of 12 residues. The germline V gene encodes CDR1 SNHLY and CDR2 FYNNEI. Trimming cost V 2 bases and J 4 bases, with 6 bases left between them.

The chain recombines TRBV27 with TRBJ2-2, with D unresolved. This CDR3 comprises 12 residues. From germline, CDR1 is MNHEY and CDR2 SMNVEV (reference sequence). V lost 5 bases and J lost 5, with 6 bases in between. The CDR3 nucleotides read TGTGCCAGCAGTGCCCTAACCGGGGAGCTGTTTTTT. Translating gives CASSALTGELFF.

Only one count was recorded for this clone. The V gene is TRBV7-9, the J gene TRBJ2-1; possible D gene TRBD2, 7 bases. Germline values: CDR1 SEHNR, CDR2 FQNEAQ (reference sequence). With 2 bases removed from V and 6 bases from J, the gap between germline ends came to 23 bases. This CDR3 comprises 18 residues. This CDR3 is CASSLRSTWGGGGNEQFF. The DNA for the CDR3 is TGTGCCAGCAGCTTACGGAGTACCTGGGGGGGCGGAGGCAATGAGCAGTTCTTC.

The J gene is TRBJ2-3, the V gene TRBV5-1; D possibly corresponds to TRBD1 (6 bases). The germline gives CDR1 SGHRS, CDR2 YFSETQ. Deletions cut 5 bases from V and 1 base from J, with 11 bases between. The CDR3 sequence is 14 residues long. CDR3 loop: CASRTRTGTDTQYF. The CDR3 bases are TGCGCCAGCAGGACAAGGACAGGCACAGATACGCAGTATTTT.

This chain uses TRBV27 with TRBJ2-1; D unclear. The CDR3 is 14 amino acids. Germline CDR1 is MNHEY and CDR2 is SMNVEV (reference sequence). V shed 2 bases and J shed 1 base, with 6 bases lying between them. The CDR3 region is CASSLQDSYNEQFF. CDR3 nucleotide sequence: TGTGCCAGCAGTTTACAAGATTCCTACAATGAGCAGTTCTTC.

The chain has TRBV7-9 and TRBJ1-2; tentative D call: TRBD1 (5 bases). The germline CDR1 and CDR2 sequences are SEHNR and FQNEAQ (reference sequence). CDR3 length equals 12 residues. V lost 7 bases, J lost 3 bases, and 9 bases lay in between. CDR3 sequence: CASNEGYYGYTF. CDR3 DNA: TGTGCCAGCAACGAGGGGTACTATGGCTACACCTTC.

V and J are TRBV5-6 and TRBJ1-1; no clear D. V was pared by 0 bases and J by 7 bases, with 7 bases between. This CDR3 region has 12 residues. CDR1 is SGHDT, CDR2 YYEEEE, per germline. The CDR3 sequence is CASSLGSGEAFF. The CDR3, as DNA: TGTGCCAGCAGCTTGGGCAGCGGTGAAGCTTTCTTT.

This sequence joins TRBV19 and TRBJ1-3; the D is unclear. Germline V gives CDR1 LNHDA, CDR2 SQIVND (reference sequence). The CDR3 runs 15 residues. The ends were cut back, 3 bases at V and 0 bases at J, with 9 bases in the middle. The CDR3 DNA follows: TGTGCCAGTAGTATCATCCAGAGCTCTGGAAACACCATATATTTT. Its protein is CASSIIQSSGNTIYF.

The chain has TRBV25-1 and TRBJ2-7, with D maybe TRBD1 (6 bases). Germline V gene lookup returns CDR1 MGHDK and CDR2 SYGVNS. This CDR3 region has 11 residues. The V gene lost 8 bases and the J gene lost 3 bases, with 8 bases spanning the gap. The CDR3, as DNA: TGTGCCAGCTCACAGGGCTACGAGCAGTACTTC. It specifies CASSQGYEQYF.

This rearrangement joins TRBV4-1 to TRBJ2-1; D might be TRBD1 (6 bases). Germline V CDR1 and CDR2: MGHRA, YSYEKL. Trimming took off 3 bases at V and 9 bases at J, with 24 bases between the two ends. CDR3 length: 17 residues. The CDR3 sequence is CASSHFTGAGVYGEQFF. The CDR3 nucleotides read TGCGCCAGCAGCCACTTTACCGGTGCAGGGGTGTACGGTGAGCAGTTCTTC.

The V call is TRBV2, the J call TRBJ2-2, with 7 bases that match TRBD1. J was trimmed by 5 bases and V by 11 bases; bases with no gene match: 8. This CDR3 is built from 13 residues. Germline V gene sequence: CDR1 SNHLY, CDR2 FYNNEI. CDR3 DNA sequence: TGTGCCGGCCAAACAGGGGAAACCGGGGAGCTGTTTTTT. Translation gives CAGQTGETGELFF.

The DNA for the CDR3 is TGTGCCAGCAGCGTAAACTCCGGGACCTTGGGCGAGCAGTACTTC. It specifies CASSVNSGTLGEQYF. The chain recombines TRBV9 with TRBJ2-7; D might be TRBD1 or TRBD2, each matching 5 bases. V was cut by 1 base and J by 6 bases, with 17 bases left in between. The CDR3 extends over 15 amino acids. Germline CDR1 SGDLS, CDR2 YYNGEE. The whole variable domain, remainder taken from reference TRBV9 and TRBJ2-7, is DSGVTQTPKHLITATGQRVTLRCSPRSGDLSVYWYQQSLDQGLQFLIQYYNGEERAKGNILERFSAQQFPDLHSELNLSSLELGDSALYFCASSVNSGTLGEQYFGPGTRLTVT.